This TCR beta chain originates from a study of blood T cell repertoires in COVID-19. This CDR3 spans 17 amino acids. CDR1 is SGHRS, CDR2 YFSETQ, per germline. Trimming at V came to 4 bases and at J to 0 bases, leaving 8 bases not matched to a gene. The authors' processing: Quantification of nucleated cells was approximated via reference gene primer amplification. Here immunoSEQ multiplex PCR was the method, and the copy in TCRdb shows in-frame clones only, minus some. V, J and clone size reflect that table, while D and trimming were determined from the DNA. The top ten hold approximately 8% of the sample, which has fewer than 200,000 clones, around four fifths seen once. Followed over time, Seattle patients had been enrolled while infection was active.

The receptor was derived from a woman aged 65 to 85 with COVID-19, enrolled during active disease. The sample taken for sequencing was peripheral blood. The genes are TRBV5-1 and TRBJ2-3, with 10 bases lining up with TRBD2. For the CDR3, the DNA is TGCGCCAGCAGCCCTGGACTAGCGGTAGCTAGCACAGATACGCAGTATTTT. This sequence encodes CASSPGLAVASTDTQYF.